These 27 T cell receptor beta chains originate from one sample sequenced in a study of blood T cell repertoires in COVID-19. Some clones are missing from TCRdb's copy, which holds only in-frame ones; the method was immunoSEQ multiplex PCR. The sample carries 130,000 or so clones, 55% to 70% recorded once. Input material: peripheral blood. These receptors all come from an older woman with acute or convalescent COVID-19.

This clone was picked up one time. This chain connects TRBV7-3 to TRBJ2-7, with 9 bases fitting TRBD1. Germline V gene data show CDR1 as SGHTA and CDR2 as FQGTGA. The CDR3 loop spans 13 amino acids. V was pared by 2 bases and J by 4 bases, with 0 bases of the junction left unmatched. The CDR3 DNA reads TGTGCCAGCAGCTTAGGGACAGGGTACGAGCAGTACTTC. It encodes CASSLGTGYEQYF.

The chain employs TRBV2 and TRBJ1-2; D may be TRBD1 (5 bases). In germline, CDR1 is SNHLY, CDR2 FYNNEI. V gave up 4 bases and J gave up 4 bases, with 7 bases separating them. This CDR3 contains 12 residues. The CDR3 bases are TGTGCCAGCAGTGCGGACACCTATGGCTACACCTTC. The encoded protein is CASSADTYGYTF.

The CDR3 nucleotides are TGTGCCAACTCCTTCAGGGGGCTCAATCAGCCCCAGCATTTT. This sequence encodes CANSFRGLNQPQHF. The genes are TRBV5-4 and TRBJ1-5, with 8 positions matching TRBD1. Losses at the gene ends were 9 bases for V and 3 bases for J; bases not matched to a gene: 8. Germline V gene sequence: CDR1 SGHNT, CDR2 YYREEE (reference sequence). The CDR3 is 14 residues long.

This clone came up a few times. V gene TRBV3-1 (or the pseudogene TRBV3-2) combines with J gene TRBJ2-1; 7 bases are shared with TRBD2. Germline CDR1 LGHDT, CDR2 YNNKEL (reference sequence). The CDR3 runs 14 residues. The junction had 9 bases not matched to a gene; V was cut back by 1 base and J by 12 bases. The CDR3 nucleotides are TGTGCCAGCAGCCAAGGACTAGCCACCGGGTTGCAGTTCTTC. Its protein is CASSQGLATGLQFF.

This chain joins TRBV5-8 and TRBJ1-6, with D possibly matching TRBD1 (6 bases). This CDR3 is 14 amino acids long. Per germline, CDR1 SGHTS and CDR2 YDEGEE. Trimming took 4 bases from V and 9 from J, leaving 14 bases between them. CDR3 bases: TGTGCCAGCAGCCTGGGCAGGGGTGGTTCACCCCTCCACTTT. It encodes CASSLGRGGSPLHF.

This clone appeared once. At one of its ends the junction is not consistent with the germline gene, which may arise from a read error. Other nucleotide sequences from this sample produce the same CDR3. The chain employs TRBV5-1 and TRBJ2-2; maybe TRBD1 (6 bases). Germline CDR1 and CDR2: SGHRS and YFSETQ. CDR3 length: 15 residues. The DNA for the CDR3 is TGCGCCAGCAGCAGGACAGATCCGAACACCGGGGAACTGTTTTTT. This encodes CASSRTDPNTGELFF.

The chain links TRBV7-2 to TRBJ2-5; TRBD2 aligns across 13 bases. V shed 0 bases, J shed 4 bases, and the junction held 8 bases outside the gene matches. Germline V gives CDR1 SGHTA, CDR2 FQGNSA. The CDR3 has 18 residues. The CDR3 DNA is TGTGCCAGCAGCTTAGCTACTAGCGGGGGGGCCAGGTTAGAGACCCAGTACTTC. Translating it yields CASSLATSGGARLETQYF.

The genes are TRBV5-6 and TRBJ2-2; tentative D call: TRBD2 (6 bases). CDR3 length equals 16 residues. The germline V gene encodes CDR1 SGHDT and CDR2 YYEEEE. Trimming removed 0 bases from V and 6 bases from J, with 15 bases in between. In DNA form, the CDR3 reads TGTGCCAGCAGCTTGGTTATCTTCGGAGGGCCCGGGGAGCTGTTTTTT. Amino acid sequence: CASSLVIFGGPGELFF.

The J gene is TRBJ1-5, the V gene TRBV7-2; TRBD1 agrees at 8 bases. In germline, CDR1 is SGHTA, CDR2 FQGNSA. The CDR3 length is 15 residues. J was trimmed by 3 bases and V by 2 bases; bases with no gene match: 3. The CDR3 spells CASSLRQGTNQPQHF. The CDR3 nucleotides are TGTGCCAGCAGCTTACGACAGGGGACCAATCAGCCCCAGCATTTT.

This clone was observed a few times. This chain joins TRBV2 and TRBJ2-3; weak D call: TRBD1 (6 bases). CDR1 and CDR2 from the germline V gene are SNHLY and FYNNEI. This CDR3 is 13 amino acids long. With 7 bases removed from V and 2 bases from J, the gap between germline ends came to 10 bases. CDR3 coding DNA: TGTGCCAGCAAACAGGGACCCACAGATACGCAGTATTTT. This gives the protein CASKQGPTDTQYF.

This sequence joins TRBV3-1 (or the pseudogene TRBV3-2) and TRBJ1-2; D is undetermined. CDR3 size: 15 residues. V dropped 3 bases and J dropped 7 bases, with 18 bases sitting between them. The germline V gene has CDR1 LGHDT and CDR2 YNNKEL (reference sequence). In nucleotides, the CDR3 is TGTGCCAGCAGCCACGAGGTTAGCCAGGCGGGTGGCTACACCTTC. Protein: CASSHEVSQAGGYTF.

The chain recombines TRBV6-1 with TRBJ2-7; 15 bases agree with TRBD2. The CDR3 is 17 amino acids. Germline loops: CDR1 MNHNS, CDR2 SASEGT. J was trimmed by 3 bases and V by 2 bases; bases with no gene match: 5. The DNA of the CDR3 is TGTGCCAGCAGTGAACAGGGACTAGCGGGAGGAGGCTACGAGCAGTACTTC. Translated, it gives CASSEQGLAGGGYEQYF.

V gene TRBV30 combines with J gene TRBJ1-1; D possibly corresponds to TRBD1 (6 bases). This CDR3 has 14 amino acids. Trimming pared 2 bases from V and 1 base from J, leaving 11 bases between. Germline V gives CDR1 GTSNPN, CDR2 SVGIG (reference sequence). The CDR3: CAWSRTDQNTEAFF. CDR3 nucleotides: TGTGCCTGGAGTAGGACAGATCAGAACACTGAAGCTTTCTTT.

The V gene is TRBV2, the J gene TRBJ2-5; 11 bases line up with TRBD1. V shed 5 bases, J shed 3 bases, and the junction held 5 bases outside the gene matches. Germline V CDR1 and CDR2: SNHLY, FYNNEI. This CDR3 is 15 amino acids long. This CDR3 reads CASSSDRGQEETQYF. Here the CDR3 DNA reads TGTGCCAGCAGTTCGGACAGGGGGCAAGAAGAGACCCAGTACTTC.

Only a few counts were recorded for this clone. V and J are TRBV3-1 (or the pseudogene TRBV3-2) and TRBJ2-5; D possibly corresponds to TRBD1 (5 bases). The germline V gene encodes CDR1 LGHDT and CDR2 YNNKEL (reference sequence). The V and J ends lost 2 bases and 1 base respectively, with 5 bases between them. This CDR3 comprises 13 residues. CDR3 coding DNA: TGTGCCAGCAGCCAAAGGGGCCAAGAGACCCAGTACTTC. Protein: CASSQRGQETQYF.

The chain combines TRBV7-2 with TRBJ1-4; 7 bases fit TRBD1. V lost 0 bases, J lost 11 bases, and 3 bases stayed unmatched. This CDR3 is 13 amino acids long. CDR1 and CDR2 from the germline V gene are SGHTA and FQGNSA. The CDR3 loop is CASSLAGGEKLFF. The CDR3 DNA follows: TGTGCCAGCAGCTTAGCAGGGGGCGAGAAACTGTTTTTT. Using reference TRBV7-2 and TRBJ1-4 for the parts outside the CDR3, the full variable domain is GAGVSQSPSNKVTEKGKDVELRCDPISGHTALYWYRQSLGQGLEFLIYFQGNSAPDKSGLPSDRFSAERTGGSVSTLTIQRTQQEDSAVYLCASSLAGGEKLFFGSGTQLSVL.

The chain employs TRBV5-1 and TRBJ1-4; 7 bases are a match to TRBD1. The CDR3 covers 14 residues. The V and J ends lost 4 bases and 6 bases, in that order; junction bases with no gene match: 6. Germline V gene data show CDR1 as SGHRS and CDR2 as YFSETQ. CDR3: CASSPDRADEKLFF. CDR3 nucleotide sequence: TGCGCCAGCAGCCCCGACAGGGCGGATGAAAAACTGTTTTTT.

This chain connects TRBV12-1 to TRBJ1-6. TRBV12-1 is a recognized pseudogene. The CDR3 spans 12 residues. As DNA, the CDR3 is TGTGCCTCGGGGGGACGGGACTCACCCCTCCACTTT. Amino acids: CASGGRDSPLHF.

The gene calls are TRBV5-1 and TRBJ2-7; TRBD2 matches 12 bases. Germline-derived CDR1 and CDR2 are SGHRS and YFSETQ. The CDR3 is made up of 14 amino acids. With 5 bases clipped from V and 7 bases from J, the junction kept 7 bases outside the gene matches. DNA for the CDR3: TGCGCCAGCAGGACGACTAGCGGGAGTGGTGAGCAGTACTTC. It specifies CASRTTSGSGEQYF.

This clone has only a few counts. The V gene is TRBV14, the J gene TRBJ1-1; D ambiguous. Between the trimmed V and J ends, which lost 3 bases and 3 bases, there was a span of 11 bases. The CDR3 has 14 residues. Germline CDR1 SGHDN, CDR2 FVKESK. CDR3 sequence: CASSQPGLDTEAFF. CDR3 nucleotides: TGTGCCAGCAGCCAGCCGGGATTAGACACTGAAGCTTTCTTT.

V and J are TRBV10-2 and TRBJ1-2; possibly TRBD1 for D (5 bases). Germline values: CDR1 WSHSY, CDR2 SAAADI. V shed 0 bases and J shed 6 bases, with 8 bases lying between them. The CDR3 is 13 residues long. The CDR3 here is CASSESGGDGYTF. The DNA of the CDR3 is TGCGCCAGCAGTGAGTCTGGGGGGGATGGCTACACCTTC.

The V call is TRBV2, the J call TRBJ1-5, with 7 bases lining up with TRBD1. Germline loops: CDR1 SNHLY, CDR2 FYNNEI. The CDR3 has 15 amino acids. V lost 6 bases and J lost 4; bases outside the gene matches: 9. The CDR3 region has the DNA TGTGCCAGCAGGGCAGGACAGGAGGGGAATCAGCCCCAGCATTTT. It is translated as CASRAGQEGNQPQHF.

V gene TRBV27 combines with J gene TRBJ1-6; 10 bases are shared with TRBD1. This CDR3 has 14 amino acids. V dropped 6 bases and J dropped 8; count of bases not matched to a gene: 4. Germline values: CDR1 MNHEY, CDR2 SMNVEV (reference sequence). CDR3 in amino acids: CASRVTGGYSPLHF. As DNA, the CDR3 is TGTGCCAGCAGGGTGACAGGGGGCTATTCACCCCTCCACTTT.

The chain carries TRBV27 and TRBJ2-3; 7 nucleotides agree with TRBD2. CDR1 and CDR2 (germline): MNHEY, SMNVEV (reference sequence). V was clipped by 0 bases and J by 6 bases; unmatched bases: 9. This CDR3 spans 16 amino acids. As DNA, the CDR3 is TGTGCCAGCAGTTTATCGGGGCAGAGGGGAGGGGATACGCAGTATTTT. Translation gives CASSLSGQRGGDTQYF.

The chain joins TRBV6-5 to TRBJ2-2, with 9 bases aligning to TRBD1. From germline, CDR1 is MNHEY and CDR2 SVGAGI. J lost 5 bases, V lost 6 bases, and 7 bases had no gene match. The CDR3 length is 15 residues. CDR3 nucleotides: TGTGCCAGCAGGGGAACAGGGGGCGCGACCGGGGAGCTGTTTTTT. It codes for CASRGTGGATGELFF.

CDR3 bases: TGCAGCGCACTCAGGACACAAGATACGCAGTATTTT. Protein sequence: CSALRTQDTQYF. V and J are TRBV29-1 and TRBJ2-3; possible D gene TRBD1, 5 bases. Germline V lookup: CDR1 SQVTM, CDR2 ANQGSEA. The CDR3 spans 12 residues. V was pared by 7 bases and J by 5 bases, with 13 bases between.

This chain connects TRBV7-8 to TRBJ1-4; D not certain. CDR3 length: 14 residues. Trimming cost V 5 bases and J 1 base, with 8 bases left between them. Germline V gene data show CDR1 as SGHVS and CDR2 as FQNEAQ. For the CDR3, the DNA is TGTGCCAGCAGCACGAGTTTAACTAATGAAAAACTGTTTTTT. It is translated as CASSTSLTNEKLFF.